This entry lists 27 T cell receptor beta chains sequenced from one sample in a study of vaccination effects on CD4 cells after COVID-19. Within the ViraFEST assay, antigen-specific CD4+ T cells underwent expansion with viral peptide pools prior to sequencing. Researchers isolated CD4+ T cells once approximately eleven days of culture had elapsed. The table came from immunoSEQ multiplex PCR; TCRdb's copy has only in-frame clones and leaves some out. In the table there are 23,000 or so clones, approximately 73% of which are singletons. These receptors lack a known antigen. This sample comprised CD4+ T cells from PBMCs cultured with HCoV-229E spike peptides, obtained before COVID-19 vaccination. Receptor source: a human donor who received a COVID-19 vaccine.

This rearrangement joins TRBV2 to TRBJ1-1, with D possibly being TRBD1 (5 bases). The germline V gene encodes CDR1 SNHLY and CDR2 FYNNEI. Trimming took off 1 base at V and 8 bases at J, with 14 bases between the two ends. The CDR3 contains 14 residues. In DNA form, the CDR3 reads TGTGCCAGCAGTGAAGGGAGACAGAACATAGAAGCTTTCTTT. Its translation: CASSEGRQNIEAFF.

This chain joins TRBV18 and TRBJ2-7; 15 bases are a match to TRBD2. V lost 3 bases and J lost 6; bases outside the gene matches: 9. This CDR3 contains 17 residues. Germline assignment: CDR1 KGHSH and CDR2 LQKENI. CDR3: CASSPPGLAGGFGEQYF. The CDR3 DNA reads as TGTGCCAGCTCACCCCCCGGACTAGCGGGAGGGTTCGGCGAGCAGTACTTC.

The rearrangement joins TRBV27 to TRBJ1-6; no firm D call. The CDR3 sequence is 16 residues long. Trimming removed 2 bases from V and 10 bases from J, with 18 bases in between. Germline CDR1 reads MNHEY; CDR2 reads SMNVEV (reference sequence). Here the CDR3 DNA reads TGTGCCAGCAGTTTAGGGTCCCCCCCAGGCGGATCACCCCTCCACTTT. It translates to CASSLGSPPGGSPLHF.

This clone was seen once. The V and J genes are TRBV11-3 and TRBJ1-1, with a possible D match to TRBD1 (6 bases). The CDR3 runs 14 residues. Germline lookup yields CDR1 SGHNT and CDR2 YENEEA. V was clipped by 5 bases and J by 1 base, with 11 bases between them. CDR3 bases: TGTGCCAGCAGCGAGGGACACCCGAACACTGAAGCTTTCTTT. Its translation: CASSEGHPNTEAFF.

A few counts support this clone. The chain is built from TRBV6-6 and TRBJ1-1; 8 nucleotides match TRBD1. Trimming at V came to 6 bases and at J to 3 bases, leaving 12 bases not matched to a gene. Germline CDR1 is MNHNY and CDR2 is SVGAGI (reference sequence). The CDR3 totals 16 residues. The CDR3 DNA reads as TGTGCCAGCAGCCCCTTATCCCTGACAGGGGACACTGAAGCTTTCTTT. It translates to CASSPLSLTGDTEAFF.

This clone was seen only once. The chain recombines TRBV5-1 with TRBJ2-7; 8 bases are a match to TRBD1. The germline CDR1 and CDR2 sequences are SGHRS and YFSETQ. The junction had 3 bases not matched to a gene; V was cut back by 4 bases and J by 0 bases. The CDR3 consists of 14 residues. The CDR3 sequence: CASSRDRSSYEQYF. The CDR3 region has the DNA TGCGCCAGCAGCAGGGACAGGAGCTCCTACGAGCAGTACTTC. The full variable domain, rest sourced from reference TRBV5-1 and TRBJ2-7, is KAGVTQTPRYLIKTRGQQVTLSCSPISGHRSVSWYQQTPGQGLQFLFEYFSETQRNKGNFPGRFSGRQFSNSRSEMNVSTLELGDSALYLCASSRDRSSYEQYFGPGTRLTVT.

The chain joins TRBV10-1 to TRBJ1-2; no clear D gene. The germline gives CDR1 WNHNN, CDR2 SYGVQD (reference sequence). The CDR3 sequence is 13 residues long. V lost 2 bases to trimming and J lost 1 base, with 5 bases between them. The CDR3 DNA reads as TGCGCCAGCAGTGAGGATCTTAACTATGGCTACACCTTC. Its protein product is CASSEDLNYGYTF.

J is TRBJ2-1 and V is TRBV19; D perhaps matches TRBD1 (6 bases). Germline V lookup: CDR1 LNHDA, CDR2 SQIVND (reference sequence). Trimming cost V 10 bases and J 4 bases, with 17 bases left between them. This CDR3 comprises 14 residues. The CDR3 DNA sequence: TGTGCCACGCACGGACAGCGAAATTACAATGAGCAGTTCTTC. Translating it yields CATHGQRNYNEQFF.

J is TRBJ2-3 and V is TRBV9; D unresolved. Germline loops: CDR1 SGDLS, CDR2 YYNGEE. V gave up 1 base and J gave up 2 bases, with 11 bases separating them. This CDR3 has 15 residues. CDR3 sequence: CASSVSGTYTDTQYF. CDR3 DNA sequence: TGTGCCAGCAGCGTATCGGGCACCTACACAGATACGCAGTATTTT.

The chain combines TRBV14 with TRBJ2-2, with 7 bases matching TRBD2. The CDR3 runs to 17 residues. CDR1 and CDR2 from the germline V gene are SGHDN and FVKESK. V lost 1 base to trimming and J lost 1 base; unmatched junction nucleotides: 6. For the CDR3, the DNA is TGTGCCAGCAGCCAAGTCTTTGGCGGGAGGAACACCGGGGAGCTGTTTTTT. Protein product: CASSQVFGGRNTGELFF.

The chain couples TRBV20-1 to TRBJ1-1; no definite D call. Germline CDR1 reads DFQATT; CDR2 reads SNEGSKA (reference sequence). This CDR3 comprises 14 residues. The V end lost 3 bases, the J end lost 1 base, and 12 bases lay between the germline ends. The CDR3, as DNA: TGCAGTGCTAGTGTGCAGTGGGGGAACACTGAAGCTTTCTTT. The encoded protein is CSASVQWGNTEAFF.

The chain recombines TRBV5-1 with TRBJ1-6; TRBD1 matches at 8 bases. The germline V gene encodes CDR1 SGHRS and CDR2 YFSETQ. J was trimmed by 9 bases and V by 5 bases; bases with no gene match: 7. CDR3 length: 14 amino acids. The DNA for the CDR3 is TGCGCCAGCAGGGACTCAGGGGGCGCTTCACCCCTCCACTTT. The encoded protein is CASRDSGGASPLHF.

The chain uses TRBV5-1 and TRBJ2-2, with TRBD1 matching 9 bases. The CDR3 totals 15 residues. The ends lost 3 bases at V and 7 bases at J; junction bases unmatched: 7. In germline, CDR1 is SGHRS, CDR2 YFSETQ. The CDR3 bases are TGCGCCAGCAGCTGGGGGACAGGGTCCGACGGGGAGCTGTTTTTT. It codes for CASSWGTGSDGELFF.

V gene TRBV6-6 combines with J gene TRBJ2-5; 8 nucleotides align to TRBD2. J lost 5 bases, V lost 7 bases, and 6 bases had no gene match. Germline V CDR1 and CDR2: MNHNY, SVGAGI (reference sequence). The CDR3 is 13 residues long. In DNA form, the CDR3 reads TGTGCCAGCACCCGGGGGGGGCAGGAGACCCAGTACTTC. It codes for CASTRGGQETQYF.

The gene calls are TRBV19 and TRBJ1-2, with 8 bases lining up with TRBD1. V dropped 5 bases and J dropped 5; count of bases not matched to a gene: 7. The germline V gene has CDR1 LNHDA and CDR2 SQIVND (reference sequence). The CDR3 consists of 14 residues. The CDR3 DNA follows: TGTGCCAGTAGTCGGACAGGGAAGTTTTATGGCTACACCTTC. Translation: CASSRTGKFYGYTF.

The chain links TRBV7-9 to TRBJ2-1, with 8 positions matching TRBD2. Per the germline V gene, CDR1 is SEHNR and CDR2 is FQNEAQ (reference sequence). Unmatched junction bases numbered 19, after V lost 5 bases and J lost 7 bases. The CDR3 is made up of 18 amino acids. The CDR3 here is CASSQRRGTGTRRNEQFF. The CDR3 DNA reads as TGTGCCAGCAGCCAAAGAAGGGGAACCGGGACTAGACGGAATGAGCAGTTCTTC.

The rearrangement links TRBV7-9 to TRBJ1-2; TRBD1 matches at 8 bases. The V and J ends lost 4 bases and 7 bases, in that order; junction bases with no gene match: 8. Germline CDR1 SEHNR, CDR2 FQNEAQ (reference sequence). The CDR3 loop spans 14 amino acids. CDR3 in DNA: TGTGCCAGCAGCTCCTCAGGGGGCGAGGGTGGCTACACCTTC. Translation: CASSSSGGEGGYTF.

This clone has just one count. The chain recombines TRBV12-5 with TRBJ2-3; tentatively, D is TRBD2 (5 bases). Germline CDR1 LGHNT, CDR2 FRNRAP. This CDR3 is 16 amino acids long. Trimming left V 6 bases short and J 0 bases short, with 16 bases between. CDR3 residues: CASGPKRAHSTDTQYF. The DNA for the CDR3 is TGTGCTAGTGGACCGAAGAGGGCCCATAGCACAGATACGCAGTATTTT.

V is TRBV18 and J is TRBJ2-6, with D perhaps assigned TRBD1 or TRBD2 (6 bases each). CDR3 length equals 17 residues. V was trimmed by 0 bases and J by 2 bases, leaving 11 bases between them. Germline loops: CDR1 KGHSH, CDR2 LQKENI. This chain's CDR3 is CASSPPLGGAGANVLTF. CDR3 sequence (DNA): TGTGCCAGCTCACCACCTTTGGGGGGCGCTGGGGCCAACGTCCTGACTTTC.

The genes are TRBV11-3 and TRBJ2-1; D possibly uses TRBD1 or TRBD2 (5 bases each). V dropped 1 base and J dropped 7 bases, with 17 bases sitting between them. Germline V gene sequence: CDR1 SGHNT, CDR2 YENEEA. The CDR3 covers 16 residues. CDR3 sequence reads: CASSLGGTSSRNEQFF. The DNA of the CDR3 is TGTGCCAGCAGCTTAGGAGGGACGAGTTCCAGAAATGAGCAGTTCTTC.

In its sample, this clone was seen a few times. The rearrangement links TRBV19 to TRBJ1-5, with D possibly TRBD1 on 6 matching bases. Deletions cut 3 bases from V and 7 bases from J, with 16 bases between. CDR1 is LNHDA, CDR2 SQIVND, per germline (reference sequence). The CDR3 runs 15 residues. CDR3 nucleotides: TGTGCCAGTAGTATGACTTGGGGGGCTCTACAGCCCCAGCATTTT. Its protein is CASSMTWGALQPQHF. Full variable domain (remainder filled in from reference TRBV19 and TRBJ1-5): DGGITQSPKYLFRKEGQNVTLSCEQNLNHDAMYWYRQDPGQGLRLIYYSQIVNDFQKGDIAEGYSVSREKKESFPLTVTSAQKNPTAFYLCASSMTWGALQPQHFGDGTRLSIL.

The chain joins TRBV10-1 to TRBJ1-1, with 8 bases matching TRBD1. Germline-derived CDR1 and CDR2 are WNHNN and SYGVQD (reference sequence). CDR3 length: 13 residues. The J segment lost 6 bases and the V segment lost 2 bases, leaving 2 bases of the junction unmatched. Here the CDR3 DNA reads TGCGCCAGCAGTGAGGAGACAGGGGCTGAAGCTTTCTTT. Its translation: CASSEETGAEAFF.

The chain is built from TRBV11-2 and TRBJ2-3; no reliable D call. V shed 3 bases and J shed 4 bases, with 8 bases lying between them. Germline CDR1 and CDR2: SGHAT and FQNNGV. The CDR3 is 13 amino acids. CDR3 sequence: CASSLPASDTQYF. The CDR3 nucleotides are TGTGCCAGCAGCTTGCCCGCATCAGATACGCAGTATTTT.

The sample holds a few counts of this clone. The chain recombines TRBV2 with TRBJ2-2; perhaps TRBD2 as D (5 bases). CDR3 length equals 16 residues. V was pared by 2 bases and J by 4 bases, with 14 bases between. From germline, CDR1 is SNHLY and CDR2 FYNNEI. The CDR3 is CASSEQSGFGTGELFF. The CDR3 DNA is TGTGCCAGCAGTGAACAATCGGGATTCGGCACCGGGGAGCTGTTTTTT.

The rearrangement links TRBV3-1 (or the pseudogene TRBV3-2) to TRBJ2-7; maybe TRBD2 (6 bases). CDR1 and CDR2 (germline): LGHDT, YNNKEL (reference sequence). V dropped 2 bases and J dropped 0 bases, with 11 bases sitting between them. This CDR3 comprises 15 residues. The CDR3 DNA sequence: TGTGCCAGCAGCCAAACTAGCTATAGCTCCTACGAGCAGTACTTC. Translated: CASSQTSYSSYEQYF.

The chain links TRBV15 to TRBJ1-4; D gene unclear. This CDR3 spans 16 amino acids. With 1 base removed from V and 0 bases from J, the gap between germline ends came to 9 bases. CDR1 and CDR2 from the germline V gene are LNHNV and YYDKDF (reference sequence). CDR3 coding DNA: TGTGCCACCAGCAGAGGAAAGGAATCAACTAATGAAAAACTGTTTTTT. Protein sequence: CATSRGKESTNEKLFF. Together with reference TRBV15 and TRBJ1-4, the CDR3 gives the full variable domain: DAMVIQNPRYQVTQFGKPVTLSCSQTLNHNVMYWYQQKSSQAPKLLFHYYDKDFNNEADTPDNFQSRRPNTSFCFLDIRSPGLGDTAMYLCATSRGKESTNEKLFFGSGTQLSVL.

The chain uses TRBV10-1 and TRBJ2-3; 14 bases map to TRBD2. The CDR3 is made up of 16 amino acids. The V and J ends lost 3 bases and 7 bases, in that order; junction bases with no gene match: 6. Looked up from germline, CDR1 is WNHNN and CDR2 is SYGVQD (reference sequence). Here the CDR3 reads CASSEGTSGRQYTQYF. The CDR3, as DNA: TGCGCCAGCAGTGAAGGGACTAGCGGGAGACAATATACGCAGTATTTT.